Listed below are T cell receptor beta chains from one sample, sequenced in a study of blood T cell repertoires in COVID-19. Profiling relied on immunoSEQ multiplex PCR, and the TCRdb table lists in-frame clones only, not all of them. The data hold about 200,000 clones, with roughly 80% observed a single time. Sequenced: peripheral blood. These receptors originate from a man in his sixties with acute or convalescent COVID-19. CDR3s include the opening cysteine and the closing phenylalanine or tryptophan. The order of the fields is J gene, D gene, V gene, clone size, CDR3 protein, CDR3 DNA. A D gene is named only where the DNA matches it firmly. The size field is filled for only some rows; it gives once, few, many or a size class.

j_call: TRBJ2-3
d_call: -
v_call: TRBV2
clone_size: -
cdr3_aa: CASRVTLGADTQYF
cdr3_nt: TGTGCCAGCAGGGTGACTTTAGGGGCAGATACGCAGTATTTT

j_call: TRBJ2-5
d_call: -
v_call: TRBV30
clone_size: -
cdr3_aa: CAWSVPGETQYF
cdr3_nt: TGTGCCTGGAGTGTACCCGGAGAGACCCAGTACTTC

j_call: TRBJ2-2
d_call: -
v_call: TRBV9
clone_size: -
cdr3_aa: CASSVGGTLSIFGELFF
cdr3_nt: TGTGCCAGCAGCGTGGGCGGGACCCTTTCTATTTTTGGGGAGCTGTTTTTT

j_call: TRBJ1-6
d_call: TRBD1
v_call: TRBV19
clone_size: -
cdr3_aa: CASSGGTGQHSPLHF
cdr3_nt: TGTGCCAGTAGTGGGGGGACAGGACAGCATTCACCCCTCCACTTT

j_call: TRBJ2-2
d_call: TRBD2
v_call: TRBV4-2
clone_size: -
cdr3_aa: CASSQAAREGTGELFF
cdr3_nt: TGTGCCAGCAGCCAAGCGGCTAGGGAGGGCACCGGGGAGCTGTTTTTT

j_call: TRBJ2-1
d_call: -
v_call: TRBV7-8
clone_size: -
cdr3_aa: CASSLSEGEQFF
cdr3_nt: TGTGCCAGCAGCTTATCGGAGGGTGAGCAGTTCTTC

j_call: TRBJ1-1
d_call: -
v_call: TRBV19
clone_size: few
cdr3_aa: CASKDSRANTEAFF
cdr3_nt: TGTGCAAGTAAGGATTCCAGGGCGAACACTGAAGCTTTCTTT

j_call: TRBJ1-5
d_call: -
v_call: TRBV5-8
clone_size: -
cdr3_aa: CASSLRSVGQPQHF
cdr3_nt: TGTGCCAGCAGCTTACGGTCCGTCGGTCAGCCCCAGCATTTT

j_call: TRBJ1-2
d_call: TRBD1
v_call: TRBV3-1/TRBV3-2
clone_size: -
cdr3_aa: CASSGTGGAGGYTF
cdr3_nt: TGTGCCAGCAGCGGGACAGGGGGCGCGGGGGGCTACACCTTC

j_call: TRBJ1-2
d_call: -
v_call: TRBV20-1
clone_size: once
cdr3_aa: CSARGGYGYTF
cdr3_nt: TGCAGTGCTAGAGGAGGGTATGGCTACACCTTC

j_call: TRBJ1-2
d_call: -
v_call: TRBV15
clone_size: -
cdr3_aa: CATSRGGQSANYGYTF
cdr3_nt: TGTGCCACCAGCAGAGGCGGACAGAGCGCTAACTATGGCTACACCTTC

j_call: TRBJ2-2
d_call: TRBD1
v_call: TRBV5-1
clone_size: -
cdr3_aa: CASSSRTGPTGELFF
cdr3_nt: TGCGCCAGCAGCTCGCGGACAGGACCCACCGGGGAGCTGTTTTTT

j_call: TRBJ2-3
d_call: -
v_call: TRBV4-2
clone_size: -
cdr3_aa: CASSQDQGTDTQYF
cdr3_nt: TGTGCCAGCAGCCAAGATCAGGGCACAGATACGCAGTATTTT

j_call: TRBJ2-5
d_call: TRBD2
v_call: TRBV9
clone_size: -
cdr3_aa: CASSVGLAGKETQYF
cdr3_nt: TGTGCCAGCAGCGTAGGGCTAGCGGGCAAAGAGACCCAGTACTTC

j_call: TRBJ1-1
d_call: TRBD1
v_call: TRBV7-9
clone_size: -
cdr3_aa: CASNHPGDRGEAEAFF
cdr3_nt: TGTGCCAGCAACCACCCAGGCGACAGGGGGGAAGCTGAAGCTTTCTTT

j_call: TRBJ1-5
d_call: -
v_call: TRBV24-1
clone_size: -
cdr3_aa: CATSERPYSNQPQHF
cdr3_nt: TGTGCCACCAGTGAGCGGCCTTATAGCAATCAGCCCCAGCATTTT

j_call: TRBJ1-1
d_call: -
v_call: TRBV5-1
clone_size: few
cdr3_aa: CASSFHGNTEAFF
cdr3_nt: TGCGCCAGCAGCTTCCACGGGAACACTGAAGCTTTCTTT

j_call: TRBJ2-4
d_call: -
v_call: TRBV12-3/TRBV12-4
clone_size: few
cdr3_aa: CASSFEYGNIQYF
cdr3_nt: TGTGCCAGCAGTTTTGAGTACGGAAACATTCAGTACTTC

j_call: TRBJ1-2
d_call: -
v_call: TRBV4-2
clone_size: -
cdr3_aa: CASSQEGALLYYGYTF
cdr3_nt: TGTGCCAGCAGCCAAGAAGGAGCCCTACTCTACTATGGCTACACCTTC

j_call: TRBJ1-1
d_call: -
v_call: TRBV5-6
clone_size: once
cdr3_aa: CASSSLSNSNTEAFF
cdr3_nt: TGTGCCAGCAGCTCCCTATCCAATTCGAACACTGAAGCTTTCTTT

j_call: TRBJ1-4
d_call: -
v_call: TRBV11-2
clone_size: -
cdr3_aa: CASSSSRQTQPLF
cdr3_nt: TGTGCCAGCAGCTCGTCCCGACAGACACAACCTCTTTTT

j_call: TRBJ1-1
d_call: -
v_call: TRBV2
clone_size: -
cdr3_aa: CASSEDTNTEAFF
cdr3_nt: TGTGCCAGCAGTGAGGACACGAACACTGAAGCTTTCTTT

j_call: TRBJ1-1
d_call: TRBD1
v_call: TRBV10-3
clone_size: few
cdr3_aa: CATWTGTGAEAFF
cdr3_nt: TGTGCCACCTGGACAGGGACGGGGGCTGAAGCTTTCTTT

j_call: TRBJ2-1
d_call: TRBD2
v_call: TRBV9
clone_size: -
cdr3_aa: CASSVASGLYNEQFF
cdr3_nt: TGTGCCAGCAGCGTAGCTAGCGGTCTTTACAATGAGCAGTTCTTC

j_call: TRBJ2-7
d_call: TRBD2
v_call: TRBV5-1
clone_size: -
cdr3_aa: CASSLAGTSVAYEQYF
cdr3_nt: TGCGCCAGCAGCTTGGCCGGGACTAGCGTTGCCTACGAGCAGTACTTC

j_call: TRBJ2-1
d_call: TRBD2
v_call: TRBV9
clone_size: -
cdr3_aa: CASSVDAGGRGWNEQFF
cdr3_nt: TGTGCCAGCAGCGTAGACGCGGGGGGCCGAGGATGGAATGAGCAGTTCTTC

j_call: TRBJ1-2
d_call: TRBD1
v_call: TRBV25-1
clone_size: -
cdr3_aa: CASTLTGRYGYTF
cdr3_nt: TGTGCCAGCACCCTGACAGGGAGGTATGGCTACACCTTC

j_call: TRBJ1-5
d_call: -
v_call: TRBV18
clone_size: few
cdr3_aa: CASSPLSDQPQHF
cdr3_nt: TGTGCCAGCTCACCTCTGTCAGATCAGCCCCAGCATTTT

j_call: TRBJ2-1
d_call: -
v_call: TRBV19
clone_size: few
cdr3_aa: CASTPGNNIADNEQFF
cdr3_nt: TGTGCCAGTACGCCCGGTAATAATATCGCCGACAATGAGCAGTTCTTC

j_call: TRBJ2-7
d_call: -
v_call: TRBV2
clone_size: -
cdr3_aa: CASSARDSYEQYF
cdr3_nt: TGTGCCAGCAGTGCGCGGGACTCCTACGAGCAGTACTTC

j_call: TRBJ2-3
d_call: TRBD2
v_call: TRBV19
clone_size: -
cdr3_aa: CASNSGYNTDTQYF
cdr3_nt: TGTGCCAGCAATAGCGGGTATAACACAGATACGCAGTATTTT

j_call: TRBJ1-1
d_call: TRBD1
v_call: TRBV7-2
clone_size: -
cdr3_aa: CATSFQGDTEAFF
cdr3_nt: TGTGCCACCAGCTTTCAGGGGGACACTGAAGCTTTCTTT

j_call: TRBJ1-1
d_call: -
v_call: TRBV24-1
clone_size: -
cdr3_aa: CATSDPVHTEAFF
cdr3_nt: TGTGCCACCAGTGATCCCGTTCACACTGAAGCTTTCTTT

j_call: TRBJ1-1
d_call: -
v_call: TRBV28
clone_size: -
cdr3_aa: CASTRSPLGGSGTEAFF
cdr3_nt: TGTGCCAGCACCCGATCCCCCCTCGGCGGATCGGGCACTGAAGCTTTCTTT

j_call: TRBJ1-6
d_call: -
v_call: TRBV7-2
clone_size: -
cdr3_aa: CASSLSPPTAGRQPLHF
cdr3_nt: TGTGCCAGCAGCTTAAGCCCCCCCACGGCAGGGCGACAACCCCTCCACTTT